Shown below are 15 T cell receptor beta chains from a single sample sequenced in a study of CD8+ T cells in alopecia areata listed by TCRdb under 2018. Libraries came from the immunoSEQ multiplex PCR assay. RNA was extracted from all samples and reverse transcribed into cDNA as template for TCR sequencing. TCRdb's version of the immuneACCESS table is confined to in-frame rearrangements and falls short of the full clone set. An unresolved V gene accounts for under half of the shortfall where checked; the remainder is of unknown origin. The sample table records around 210,000 clones; roughly 56% of these occur just once. The leading ten clones occupy about 5.3% of the sample. Sequencing was performed on CD8+ T cells sorted from blood. These TCRs come from a human donor in good health.

Remarks on this clone: The same CDR3 arises from other DNA sequences in this sample as well. The chain couples TRBV13 to TRBJ1-1, with D possibly TRBD1 on 5 matching bases. The V gene lost 5 bases and the J gene lost 1 base, with 8 bases spanning the gap. This CDR3 has 13 amino acids. Germline V gives CDR1 PRHDT, CDR2 FYEKMQ (reference sequence). The DNA of the CDR3 is TGTGCCAGCAGCCCAGGGCGGAACACTGAAGCTTTCTTT. Translated: CASSPGRNTEAFF.

Only one count was recorded for this clone. The chain is built from TRBV7-9 and TRBJ1-5; D uncertain. Germline CDR1 and CDR2: SEHNR and FQNEAQ (reference sequence). This CDR3 comprises 14 residues. The V end was cut by 5 bases, the J end by 1 base, with 9 bases between. CDR3 in DNA: TGTGCCAGCAGCACCCTCGGGAGCAATCAGCCCCAGCATTTT. This translates into CASSTLGSNQPQHF. Supplemented by reference TRBV7-9 and TRBJ1-5, the full variable domain reads DTGVSQNPRHKITKRGQNVTFRCDPISEHNRLYWYRQTLGQGPEFLTYFQNEAQLEKSRLLSDRFSAERPKGSFSTLEIQRTEQGDSAMYLCASSTLGSNQPQHFGDGTRLSIL.

The chain combines TRBV29-1 with TRBJ2-7; 7 bases map to TRBD2. Germline values: CDR1 SQVTM, CDR2 ANQGSEA. This CDR3 is built from 14 residues. V trimming: 5 bases; J trimming: 0 bases; junction bases outside the gene matches: 7. The CDR3 region has the DNA TGCAGCGTTAAGGTGGGGGGGAGCTCCTACGAGCAGTACTTC. This codes for CSVKVGGSSYEQYF.

V gene TRBV28 combines with J gene TRBJ1-1; D gene ambiguous. CDR1 is MDHEN, CDR2 SYDVKM, per germline. The CDR3 sequence is 12 residues long. V was trimmed by 3 bases and J by 1 base, leaving 3 bases between them. CDR3: CASSFPNTEAFF. The DNA for the CDR3 is TGTGCCAGCAGTTTTCCGAACACTGAAGCTTTCTTT. Full variable domain (rest looked up from reference TRBV28 and TRBJ1-1): DVKVTQSSRYLVKRTGEKVFLECVQDMDHENMFWYRQDPGLGLRLIYFSYDVKMKEKGDIPEGYSVSREKKERFSLILESASTNQTSMYLCASSFPNTEAFFGQGTRLTVV.

This clone has a handful of counts. The V call is TRBV4-1, the J call TRBJ2-4; no firm D call. Trimming cost V 1 base and J 6 bases, with 10 bases left between them. CDR3 length equals 14 residues. Germline V gives CDR1 MGHRA, CDR2 YSYEKL. The CDR3 DNA reads as TGCGCCAGCAGCCAAGGAGGAACCCCAAACATTCAGTACTTC. Its translation: CASSQGGTPNIQYF.

This chain uses TRBV5-6 with TRBJ2-1; 10 bases are shared with TRBD2. Looked up from germline, CDR1 is SGHDT and CDR2 is YYEEEE. With V trimmed by 2 bases and J by 3 bases, 11 bases remained unmatched. This CDR3 is built from 18 residues. CDR3 DNA: TGTGCCAGCAGCTTAAGTACTCGACTAGCGGGTTTCTACAATGAGCAGTTCTTC. It encodes CASSLSTRLAGFYNEQFF.

The chain combines TRBV7-2 with TRBJ2-3; no reliable D call. CDR3 length: 12 amino acids. The ends were cut back, 3 bases at V and 5 bases at J, with 6 bases in the middle. Per the germline V gene, CDR1 is SGHTA and CDR2 is FQGNSA. CDR3 DNA: TGTGCCAGCAGCTTGACTGGAGATACGCAGTATTTT. It codes for CASSLTGDTQYF.

This chain uses TRBV7-9 with TRBJ2-7; TRBD2 matches at 10 bases. Germline CDR1 SEHNR, CDR2 FQNEAQ (reference sequence). Germline trimming cut 4 bases from V and 5 bases from J; bases unmatched to any gene: 8. This CDR3 is 15 amino acids long. In DNA, the CDR3 is TGTGCCAGCAGCTCCCAAGCGGGGGGGCCCCACGAGCAGTACTTC. Translating it yields CASSSQAGGPHEQYF.

This clone was recorded a few times. The V gene is TRBV2, the J gene TRBJ2-1; 11 bases line up with TRBD1. Germline values: CDR1 SNHLY, CDR2 FYNNEI. V gave up 6 bases and J gave up 4 bases; unmatched junction bases: 2. The CDR3 extends over 14 amino acids. The DNA for the CDR3 is TGTGCCAGCAGGGGGGACAGGGGGTACAATGAGCAGTTCTTC. Translation: CASRGDRGYNEQFF.

J is TRBJ2-5 and V is TRBV4-1, with D unclear. This CDR3 has 14 residues. Per the germline V gene, CDR1 is MGHRA and CDR2 is YSYEKL. Trimming removed 4 bases from V and 1 base from J, with 10 bases in between. The CDR3 protein is CASSPHGSQETQYF. CDR3 in DNA: TGCGCCAGCAGCCCCCACGGGTCCCAAGAGACCCAGTACTTC.

This clone was found once. The chain recombines TRBV7-2 with TRBJ2-7; 8 bases line up with TRBD2. V was pared by 5 bases and J by 3 bases, with 12 bases of the junction left unmatched. The CDR3 runs to 16 residues. The germline V gene encodes CDR1 SGHTA and CDR2 FQGNSA. The CDR3 DNA sequence: TGTGCCAGCAGCCCCTCCGGGGGGGGGCCTATCTACGAGCAGTACTTC. Translation gives CASSPSGGGPIYEQYF.

Comment on this clone: The DNA is omitted, as the CDR3 cannot be located on it reliably, and the CDR3 follows TCRdb's listing. The CDR3: CASSILGGGLNEQFF. The V gene is TRBV7-7, the J gene TRBJ2-1; TRBD2 was called by the table and not checked on the DNA. Per germline, CDR1 SSHAT and CDR2 FNYEAQ (reference sequence). Counting both end residues, the CDR3 totals 15 amino acids.

This chain connects TRBV30 to TRBJ1-2; no definite D call. CDR1 and CDR2 from the germline V gene are GTSNPN and SVGIG (reference sequence). The CDR3 spans 15 residues. The V and J ends lost 4 bases and 0 bases respectively, with 15 bases between them. CDR3 region: CAWNTADLANYGYTF. Written as DNA, the CDR3 is TGTGCCTGGAACACCGCAGATTTAGCTAACTATGGCTACACCTTC.

The V gene is TRBV29-1, the J gene TRBJ1-5; 12 bases fit TRBD1. The CDR3 is 15 amino acids. V shed 6 bases and J 7 bases; nucleotides not matched to a gene: 10. Germline V gene sequence: CDR1 SQVTM, CDR2 ANQGSEA. The CDR3 spells CSVAGTGGKGQPQHF. The DNA of the CDR3 is TGCAGCGTGGCCGGGACAGGGGGCAAGGGGCAGCCCCAGCATTTT. Variable domain in full (rest from reference TRBV29-1 and TRBJ1-5): SAVISQKPSRDICQRGTSLTIQCQVDSQVTMMFWYRQQPGQSLTLIATANQGSEATYESGFVIDKFPISRPNLTFSTLTVSNMSPEDSSIYLCSVAGTGGKGQPQHFGDGTRLSIL.

The V call is TRBV7-9, the J call TRBJ1-1; no reliable D call. V lost 2 bases and J lost 1, with 17 bases in between. Germline V gives CDR1 SEHNR, CDR2 FQNEAQ (reference sequence). This CDR3 is 17 amino acids long. For the CDR3, the DNA is TGTGCCAGCAGCTTAAGTTCAGTGCCCTATGAGAACACTGAAGCTTTCTTT. This encodes CASSLSSVPYENTEAFF.